The present TCR beta chain was sequenced within a study of OX40 agonist ivuxolimab in advanced cancers. The overall study: Those enrolled were 80% to 85% male, with a mean age of around 57 years and ages from about 20 to 90. Having had anti-PD-1, anti-PD-L1 or anti-CTLA-4 therapy before was allowed, and roughly 38% had some.

The CDR3 is 12 amino acids. Germline assignment: CDR1 MNHNS and CDR2 SASEGT. V dropped 4 bases and J dropped 12; count of bases not matched to a gene: 6. The repertoire was sequenced with immunoSEQ multiplex PCR; TCRdb's copy has only in-frame clones and lacks some. This sample has 75,000 to 95,000 clones; approximately 85% occur once, and the top ten carry 2.5% to 3.5%. Sample: CD4+ or CD8+ T cells sorted from blood, taken in a trial of the OX40 agonist ivuxolimab. The V call is TRBV6-1, the J call TRBJ1-2, with 9 nucleotides matching TRBD1. The receptor comes from an adult with an advanced solid tumor such as melanoma, head and neck, liver or kidney cancer. The chain's CDR3 is CASSGRTGDNTF. CDR3 in DNA: TGTGCCAGCAGTGGGCGGACAGGGGACAACACCTTC.